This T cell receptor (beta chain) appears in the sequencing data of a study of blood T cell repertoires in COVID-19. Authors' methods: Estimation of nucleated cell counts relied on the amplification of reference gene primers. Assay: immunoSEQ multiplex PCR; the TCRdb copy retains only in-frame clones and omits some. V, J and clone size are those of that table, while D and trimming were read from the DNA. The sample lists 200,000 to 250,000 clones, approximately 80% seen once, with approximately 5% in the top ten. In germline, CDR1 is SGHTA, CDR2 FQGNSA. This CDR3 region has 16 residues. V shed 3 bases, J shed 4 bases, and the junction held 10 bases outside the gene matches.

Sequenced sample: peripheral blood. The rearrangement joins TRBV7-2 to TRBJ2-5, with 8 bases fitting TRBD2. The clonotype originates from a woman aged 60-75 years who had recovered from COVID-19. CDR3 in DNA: TGTGCCAGCAGCTTGAGATATACTAGCGGAGTAGAGACCCAGTACTTC. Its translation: CASSLRYTSGVETQYF.